Shown below are 3 T cell receptor beta chains from a single sample sequenced in a study of CD8 T cells in ankylosing spondylitis. TCRdb ran MiXCR on the 5' RACE reads and lists one entry per CDR3 protein. The sample contains about 700,000 distinct CDR3 sequences, about 20% of which appear only once. Broader study findings: In ankylosing spondylitis blood, a motif of eight highly homologous TCR beta variants appeared characteristic.

No cognate antigen is known for these TCRs. The sequenced sample consisted of blood, either unsorted or a sorted T cell fraction (not recorded which). Every receptor here comes from a male donor with ankylosing spondylitis.

V usage is TRBV9 and J usage is TRBJ1-6; no definite D call. CDR1 SGDLS and CDR2 YYNGEE come from the germline V gene. V was cut by 1 base and J by 6 bases, with 5 bases left in between. The CDR3 has 13 amino acids. The CDR3 region is CASSVTGNSPLHF. CDR3 DNA sequence: TGTGCCAGCAGCGTAACGGGTAATTCACCCCTCCACTTT.

This clonotype was seen only a few times. This chain uses TRBV2 with TRBJ1-2, with 7 positions matching TRBD1. The CDR3 spans 14 residues. V was clipped by 10 bases and J by 0 bases; unmatched bases: 8. Germline V gene lookup returns CDR1 SNHLY and CDR2 FYNNEI. CDR3 bases: TGTGCCAACACCGCCGGGACAGCTAACTATGGCTACACCTTC. This codes for CANTAGTANYGYTF.

This clonotype was detected only a few times. This rearrangement joins TRBV11-2 to TRBJ2-7, with 9 bases identical to TRBD1. From germline, CDR1 is SGHAT and CDR2 FQNNGV. V was pared by 0 bases and J by 5 bases, with 5 bases of the junction left unmatched. The CDR3 contains 15 residues. The CDR3 loop reads CASSLDGDRVHEQYF. CDR3 DNA: TGTGCCAGCAGCTTAGATGGGGACAGGGTCCACGAGCAGTACTTC.